A selection of T cell receptor beta chains follows, all from one sample in a study of molecular identifiers for immune sequencing clone quantification. TCRdb re-called the PCR reads through MiXCR, storing one row per CDR3 protein. The data hold approximately 550,000 distinct CDR3 sequences, with about a fifth observed a single time. The sample was naive CD8+ T cells from blood, with Jurkat cell RNA spiked in. These TCRs come from a human donor in good health. Some libraries in this study had Jurkat cell RNA spiked in. The CDR3 runs from the conserved cysteine through the conserved F or W. Fields, in order: clone size, J gene, V gene, CDR3 protein. Rows may omit the clone size; those that give it use once, few, many or a size class.

clone size: NA
J gene: TRBJ2-7
V gene: TRBV6-5
CDR3 protein: CASSPSGTGDMYEQYF

clone size: NA
J gene: TRBJ1-2
V gene: TRBV29-1
CDR3 protein: CSVEVGVLGYTF

clone size: many
J gene: TRBJ2-2
V gene: TRBV12-3/TRBV12-4
CDR3 protein: CASSAYRTGELFF

clone size: few
J gene: TRBJ1-5
V gene: TRBV21-1
CDR3 protein: CASSKPDRVKAQHF

clone size: NA
J gene: TRBJ2-3
V gene: TRBV4-3
CDR3 protein: CASSQDRELSTDTQYF

clone size: many
J gene: TRBJ2-7
V gene: TRBV4-2
CDR3 protein: CASSQVPGGASEQYF

clone size: many
J gene: TRBJ2-3
V gene: TRBV20-1
CDR3 protein: CSARAILAGATDTQYF

clone size: many
J gene: TRBJ1-2
V gene: TRBV29-1
CDR3 protein: CSVIGVEGTYGYTF

clone size: NA
J gene: TRBJ2-3
V gene: TRBV11-2
CDR3 protein: CASHPSRGLADTQYF

clone size: NA
J gene: TRBJ2-2
V gene: TRBV2
CDR3 protein: CASSEDTGELFF

clone size: once
J gene: TRBJ2-6
V gene: TRBV6-1
CDR3 protein: CASMTVDSGSNVLTF

clone size: few
J gene: TRBJ2-3
V gene: TRBV15
CDR3 protein: CATSGRAPKDTDTQYF

clone size: many
J gene: TRBJ1-4
V gene: TRBV12-3/TRBV12-4
CDR3 protein: CASSFGGLSEKLFF

clone size: NA
J gene: TRBJ1-1
V gene: TRBV7-9
CDR3 protein: CASGLGTRGKSTEAFF

clone size: NA
J gene: TRBJ2-7
V gene: TRBV11-3
CDR3 protein: CASSFGVRNEQYF

clone size: few
J gene: TRBJ2-2
V gene: TRBV30
CDR3 protein: CAWNPLLNTGELFF

clone size: NA
J gene: TRBJ2-7
V gene: TRBV7-9
CDR3 protein: CASSLKRDEQYF

clone size: many
J gene: TRBJ2-2
V gene: TRBV6-2/TRBV6-3
CDR3 protein: CASERGQTTNTGELFF

clone size: NA
J gene: TRBJ2-1
V gene: TRBV29-1
CDR3 protein: CSVLADPYNEQFF

clone size: NA
J gene: TRBJ2-5
V gene: TRBV20-1
CDR3 protein: CSARVVSSGRYQETQYF

clone size: few
J gene: TRBJ2-7
V gene: TRBV4-3
CDR3 protein: CASSQDRGQIGYEQYF

clone size: many
J gene: TRBJ1-2
V gene: TRBV14
CDR3 protein: CASSQYRTANYGYTF

clone size: many
J gene: TRBJ2-7
V gene: TRBV12-3/TRBV12-4
CDR3 protein: CASSLVGGSHEQYF

clone size: few
J gene: TRBJ2-7
V gene: TRBV20-1
CDR3 protein: CSAGDSRGAYEQYF

clone size: NA
J gene: TRBJ1-1
V gene: TRBV12-3/TRBV12-4
CDR3 protein: CASSLKGATEAFF

clone size: many
J gene: TRBJ2-7
V gene: TRBV4-3
CDR3 protein: CASSVGGARSYEQYF

clone size: many
J gene: TRBJ2-7
V gene: TRBV5-4
CDR3 protein: CASSLTGLSPYEQYF

clone size: NA
J gene: TRBJ1-2
V gene: TRBV30
CDR3 protein: CAWSVGLTAPPDGYTF

clone size: NA
J gene: TRBJ1-1
V gene: TRBV7-9
CDR3 protein: CATPAGQLGEAFF

clone size: few
J gene: TRBJ1-5
V gene: TRBV20-1
CDR3 protein: CSARDTREGKPQHF

clone size: many
J gene: TRBJ2-5
V gene: TRBV29-1
CDR3 protein: CSVESNEETQYF

clone size: many
J gene: TRBJ1-2
V gene: TRBV29-1
CDR3 protein: CSAALASGYTF

clone size: many
J gene: TRBJ2-7
V gene: TRBV20-1
CDR3 protein: CSAREAYEQYF

clone size: few
J gene: TRBJ2-1
V gene: TRBV13
CDR3 protein: CASSKGLAAINEQFF

clone size: few
J gene: TRBJ2-7
V gene: TRBV30
CDR3 protein: CAWSADSVGEQYF

clone size: NA
J gene: TRBJ2-7
V gene: TRBV5-1
CDR3 protein: CAGSLELAYEQYF

clone size: many
J gene: TRBJ1-5
V gene: TRBV2
CDR3 protein: CASKSGGGGRQPQHF

clone size: NA
J gene: TRBJ2-5
V gene: TRBV6-6
CDR3 protein: CASTEGPPSETQYF

clone size: NA
J gene: TRBJ2-3
V gene: TRBV12-2
CDR3 protein: CASRLVPGLVPQLGMADTQYF

clone size: NA
J gene: TRBJ1-1
V gene: TRBV7-9
CDR3 protein: CASSLVGQPNTEAFF

clone size: NA
J gene: TRBJ2-1
V gene: TRBV27
CDR3 protein: CASSPKGLAPSPFF

clone size: few
J gene: TRBJ2-7
V gene: TRBV12-3/TRBV12-4
CDR3 protein: CASSFSPGTYEQYF

clone size: NA
J gene: TRBJ2-3
V gene: TRBV11-2
CDR3 protein: CASSLAGRITDTQYF

clone size: many
J gene: TRBJ2-5
V gene: TRBV5-6
CDR3 protein: CASSLASYETQYF

clone size: many
J gene: TRBJ2-7
V gene: TRBV4-3
CDR3 protein: CASSQVGGGSYEQYF